The clone carrying this TCR beta chain was counted a few times. These data belong to a study of blood T cell repertoires in COVID-19. Study background: Sites in the United States, Italy and Spain provided acute and convalescent COVID-19 samples. Sources were T cells, B-cell-depleted T cells, or PBMCs; the material itself was cDNA or gDNA.

Per the authors' pipeline: Reference gene primer amplification yielded estimated nucleated cell counts. TCRdb keeps only in-frame clones here, not all; method: immunoSEQ multiplex PCR. The D gene and trimming were derived from the DNA, and the V and J assignments and clone size from that table. The sample lists under 250,000 clones, around 80% occurring once. The junction had 2 bases not matched to a gene; V was cut back by 7 bases and J by 4 bases. CDR1 is SNHLY and CDR2 is FYNNEI in the germline V gene. This CDR3 spans 12 amino acids. Material: peripheral blood. This chain connects TRBV2 to TRBJ2-3; 7 nucleotides match TRBD2. This TCR was recovered from a human donor in a cohort sampled during active COVID-19. In DNA form, the CDR3 reads TGTGCCAGCAAACGGGAGGCAGATACGCAGTATTTT. Translation gives CASKREADTQYF.